This entry describes one T cell receptor (beta chain). Repertoires were generated with immunoSEQ multiplex PCR, while TCRdb's copy carries only in-frame clones and drops some. The sample carries about 180,000 clones, around nine tenths recorded once. The data were obtained in a study of T cell responses to AZD1222 COVID-19 vaccine. The CDR3 extends over 13 amino acids. The sample here was peripheral blood, taken 28 days after the second AZD1222 dose. The chain combines TRBV21-1 with TRBJ2-3; the table's D call, TRBD1, has no DNA check behind it. TRBV21-1 is deemed a pseudogene. This TCR was recovered from an adult who received the AZD1222 COVID-19 vaccine. The CDR3 here is CANVRGPTDTQYF. The CDR3, as DNA: TGTGCCAATGTGAGGGGGCCAACAGATACGCAGTATTTT.